The sample holds one count of the clone carrying this T cell receptor beta chain. Trimming shortened V by 4 bases and J by 2 bases, and 3 bases separated the two germline ends. The germline V gene has CDR1 SGHDT and CDR2 YYEEEE. The CDR3 is 11 residues long. The data were obtained in a study of cytomegalovirus exposure and HLA in healthy donors. Method: immunoSEQ multiplex PCR; TCRdb's copy keeps in-frame clones and lacks some. In the table there are roughly 56,000 clones, roughly 93% of which are singletons. The sequenced sample was PBMCs. This chain connects TRBV5-6 to TRBJ2-5; D not certain. The sequence was obtained from a woman between 18 and 30 years old in good health and CMV-seropositive. The CDR3 DNA reads as TGTGCCAGCAGCCGTCAAGAGACCCAGTACTTC. This encodes CASSRQETQYF. The variable domain in full, completed from reference TRBV5-6 and TRBJ2-5, reads DAGVTQSPTHLIKTRGQQVTLRCSPKSGHDTVSWYQQALGQGPQFIFQYYEEEERQRGNFPDRFSGHQFPNYSSELNVNALLLGDSALYLCASSRQETQYFGPGTRLLVL.